Listed below are T cell receptor beta chains from one sample, sequenced in a study of Graves' ophthalmopathy and Graves' hyperthyroidism. MiXCR, applied by TCRdb to the multiplex PCR reads, yields one record per CDR3 protein. The sample contains about 210,000 distinct CDR3 sequences, over 25% of which appear only once. Sequencing used peripheral blood. These TCRs come from a man between 45 and 60 years old with Graves' ophthalmopathy. CDR3s leave out the opening cysteine and the closing phenylalanine or tryptophan.

v_call	j_call	cdr3_aa
TRBV9	TRBJ2-5	ASSVEGSSGETQY
TRBV10-3	TRBJ1-6	AISESTSGQNSPLH
TRBV2	TRBJ2-5	ASKGGRPGETQY
TRBV27	TRBJ1-5	ASSRRSNQPQH
TRBV7-9	TRBJ1-6	ASQDANNSPLH
TRBV6-1	TRBJ1-3	ASSEAHFRAGRGNTIY
TRBV18	TRBJ1-1	ASSPAQTVNTEAF
TRBV29-1	TRBJ2-5	SVEGGTETQY
TRBV11-2	TRBJ1-2	ASTPAPKGARAYGYT
TRBV6-1	TRBJ2-7	ASSEGLSGYEQY
TRBV29-1	TRBJ2-2	SVASSGRNTGELF
TRBV10-3	TRBJ1-5	AISAQRDSNQPQH
TRBV10-3	TRBJ1-5	ATKDPGSSNQPQH
TRBV20-1	TRBJ2-5	SARASLPAGGGKTQY
TRBV6-1	TRBJ2-7	ASSRDSTVHEQY
TRBV24-1	TRBJ2-5	ATSDLTSGDETQY
TRBV29-1	TRBJ2-7	SVLLWDRDRTNEQY
TRBV15	TRBJ1-1	ATSRAPRGKANTEAF
TRBV20-1	TRBJ2-5	SASSIRIQETQY
TRBV6-5	TRBJ1-5	ASRTPSQPQH
TRBV27	TRBJ1-2	ASRGQFNYGYT
TRBV19	TRBJ1-1	ASSKVHSNTEAF
TRBV6-1	TRBJ1-5	ASSLNRADQPQH
TRBV28	TRBJ2-7	ASRASYYEQY
TRBV4-1	TRBJ2-7	ASSRGGPNEQY
TRBV10-2	TRBJ1-2	ASSPGDSDNYGYT
TRBV28	TRBJ2-7	ASSLREVPYEQY
TRBV5-1	TRBJ2-2	ASSLEGYTGELF
TRBV11-1	TRBJ2-7	ASSPRTSGSGEQY
TRBV12-3/TRBV12-4	TRBJ2-7	ASSQDRVSPYEQY
TRBV12-3/TRBV12-4	TRBJ2-7	ASSEQGNGYEQY
TRBV19	TRBJ1-1	ASSIRKGGTEAF
TRBV6-2/TRBV6-3	TRBJ2-7	ASSYRGKTTYEQY
TRBV12-3/TRBV12-4	TRBJ2-5	ASNKNVQETQY
TRBV2	TRBJ1-1	ASIRTGGKTEAF
TRBV7-2	TRBJ1-6	ASSLKSGSGVSPLH
TRBV9	TRBJ2-5	ASSSPYQETQY
TRBV11-2	TRBJ2-2	ASSSSLPGELF
TRBV6-2/TRBV6-3	TRBJ2-7	ARRRGQIYEQY
TRBV12-3/TRBV12-4	TRBJ2-7	ASSFERQTEQY
TRBV7-8	TRBJ2-2	ASSKGNTGELF
TRBV6-2/TRBV6-3	TRBJ2-7	ASNPLPGVSYEQY
TRBV2	TRBJ2-5	ASSGGSWAQY
TRBV29-1	TRBJ2-2	SVVWMREDTGELF
TRBV11-2	TRBJ1-3	ASSFEPGSISGNTIY
TRBV30	TRBJ1-6	AWSHNRDGSPLH